The clone carrying this TCR beta chain was observed once. These data belong to a study of shared clonotypes between healthy human individuals. Sequenced by immunoSEQ multiplex PCR; TCRdb stores in-frame clones only, minus some. This sample has some 2,100,000 clones, with approximately 94% found just once. This CDR3 is 13 amino acids long. V gave up 5 bases and J gave up 2 bases, with 10 bases separating them. The V gene's germline CDR1 is SGHAT and CDR2 FQNNGV. The TCR was taken from a man aged 18 to 29 in good health. The sequencing sample was made of naive CD4+ T cells sorted from blood. This sample's subset: CD45RA+ positively selected. The chain combines TRBV11-2 with TRBJ2-7; possible D gene TRBD2, 6 bases. The CDR3 reads CASSRGLTYEQYF. CDR3 DNA: TGTGCCAGCAGCAGGGGACTTACCTACGAGCAGTACTTC.